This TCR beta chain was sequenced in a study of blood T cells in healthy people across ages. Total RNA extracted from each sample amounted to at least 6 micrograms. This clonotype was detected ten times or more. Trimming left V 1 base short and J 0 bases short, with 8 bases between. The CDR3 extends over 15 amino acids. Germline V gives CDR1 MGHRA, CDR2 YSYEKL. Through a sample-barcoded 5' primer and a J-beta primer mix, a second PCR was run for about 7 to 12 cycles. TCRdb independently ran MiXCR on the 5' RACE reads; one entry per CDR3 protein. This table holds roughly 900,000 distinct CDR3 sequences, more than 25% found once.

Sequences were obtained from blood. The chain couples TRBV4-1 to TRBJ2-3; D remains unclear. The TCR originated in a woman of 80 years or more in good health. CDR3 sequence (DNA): TGCGCCAGCAGCCAAGTAACAGCTAGCACAGATACGCAGTATTTT. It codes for CASSQVTASTDTQYF.